This TCR beta chain was obtained from a study of T cells expressing NK-cell markers (dated by TCRdb to about 2020). With respect to the entire study: In sorted CD3+CD56+NKG2C+, CD3+CD56+NKG2C- and CD3+CD56-NKG2C+ T-cell subsets from roughly 8 donors, TCR beta-chain repertoires were profiled. The libraries were sequenced on Illumina HiSeq 2000/2500, MiSeq or NextSeq, producing 2 x 150 bp reads. Among the eight sequenced donors, only one was HCMV-seronegative, while the other seven were HCMV-seropositive. The eight sequenced donors were randomly selected healthy volunteers, three men and five women.

The run used an Illumina HiSeq 2000. 5'RACE template switching, by which a universal primer site and unique molecular identifiers were added, was used to make TCR beta cDNA libraries. cDNA synthesis was primed from the TCR beta constant segment and was followed by two successive PCR amplification steps. Regarding the original processing steps: MIGEC was used to demultiplex reads and group reads by UMI, and MiTCR was used to assemble and quantify clonotypes. To exclude erroneous sequences, only TCR cDNA sequences supported by at least two reads were retained. The tcR package was used for downstream repertoire analysis, with clonotypes matched between fractions based on CDR3 nucleotide sequence plus V segment. VDJmatch was used to annotate antigen specificity against VDJdb, with one amino acid substitution allowed in CDR3. TCRdb reprocessed the reads; each CDR3 protein sequence makes one entry, and DNA is unavailable. Clone size and V and J calls follow TCRdb, not the original study. The table for this sample lists about 550,000 distinct CDR3 sequences. Roughly 3.4% of the sample goes to the ten largest clones.

Note on this clonotype: The antigen it binds to is not known.

There are 15 amino acids in the CDR3, from cysteine to phenylalanine inclusive. No DNA is given. The research as a whole found: Whether the expanded NKG2C-expressing T cell clones were specific for HCMV antigens was left unclear. For roughly six donors, the dominant CD3+CD56+NKG2C+ clonotypes were among the top 10 CD8+ clonotypes and accounted for roughly 1.0-8% of CD8+ T cells. Those dominant clonotypes were again the most abundant among CD3+CD56-NKG2C+ cells in a few donors, at roughly 25-65%.

HCMV serostatus was determined by detecting HCMV-specific IgG in serum with a commercial ELISA kit. Ficoll density gradient centrifugation was used to isolate peripheral blood mononuclear cells from blood. The material sequenced was blood T cells: a sorted CD56 or NKG2C T cell subset, CD4+ or CD8+ T cells, or bulk PBMC T cells (not recorded which). The TCR comes from a man in his late teens or twenties in good health. Donor details come from another sample of the same person, matched by shared clones. Recombination connected TRBV12-3 or TRBV12-4 to TRBJ2-5; TCRdb picks TRBD2, but there is no DNA to check that call. The CDR3 amino acid sequence is: CASSPLGGGGETQYF.